What follows is one T cell receptor beta chain and its context. Its specific antigen is unknown. No base quality information exists; no much larger clone differs at one position. TCRbeta CDR3 regions were amplified from genomic DNA using the immunoSEQ Assay, a bias-controlled multiplex PCR. As for how the authors treated the data: The number of nucleated cells in each sample was estimated from the amplification of reference gene primers within the assay. To quantify the absolute abundance of each unique TCRbeta CDR3 rearrangement, sequence reads were collapsed and filtered. For each sample, productive Simpson clonality was calculated as the square root of Simpson's diversity index over productive rearrangements. Sourced from immuneACCESS, this table was stored by TCRdb with only in-frame sequences that have V and J called. A share of the clones is absent; for the studies checked, an unresolved V gene accounts for under half, and the remainder has no known explanation. V and J calls and clone size come straight from that table; D and trimming were deduced from the DNA. The sample has more than 250,000 clones on record, approximately 87% of them singletons. The ten largest clones take up 3.5% to 5.5% of the sample.

This specimen comes from a study of blood T cell repertoires in COVID-19 (dated by TCRdb to about 2020). Regarding the research as a whole: Collaborator samples came from the United States, Italy and Spain and covered acute and convalescent phases of COVID-19. The material from the prospective study consisted of cDNA or gDNA derived from T cells, B-cell-depleted T cells, or PBMCs. Sample metadata almost always included a de-identified subject ID, COVID-19 status, age in years and sex. The samples were drawn from the first 160 participants of the ongoing ImmuneRACE study and from 1,200 or so subjects provided by 6 global collaborators. Where available, HLA class I and class II types were obtained from metadata supplied by the sample provider rather than from assay-based typing. Subjects who had been exposed to COVID-19, were actively infected with it, or had recovered from it provided the deeply sampled blood TCRbeta repertoires that made up the dataset. The repertoires were made available in a free public database intended to serve as a resource for research on the immune response to SARS-CoV-2.

Another Seattle source contributed samples from volunteer blood donors who had recovered from COVID-19. Collaborating institutions collected whole blood in K2EDTA tubes following their own protocols. For TCRbeta analysis, collaborators shipped samples as frozen whole blood, isolated PBMCs, or DNA extracted from either of those sample types. Overall study outcomes, separate from this receptor: How much clinical and demographic metadata was included differed by source and by participant, and the metadata was provided uncurated.

This clonotype was obtained from a man in his 60s who had recovered from COVID-19. Sequenced input: peripheral blood.

CDR3 reads: CAIQRDRNTGELFF. The DNA reads TGCGCCATACAAAGGGACAGGAACACCGGGGAGCTGTTTTTT. The chain links TRBV10-2 with TRBJ2-2; TRBD1 matches 7 bases in the middle. CDR1 WSHSY and CDR2 SAAADI are derived from the germline V gene. The CDR3 runs 14 amino acids, cysteine and phenylalanine included. The CDR3 DNA has 42 bases and is translated from base 1. Trimming accounts for 10 bases at V and 1 base at J, while the number of junction bases matched to no gene is 6.